Each of the 12 T cell receptor beta chains below was sequenced from the same sample in a study of T cell repertoires in cytomegalovirus infection. TCRdb itself ran the reads through MiXCR, one entry per CDR3 protein. The sample lists a few hundred thousand distinct CDR3 sequences; 15% to 20% were seen once. Sequencing was done on a sample of PBMCs. The receptors come from a human donor in good health (CMV status not recorded). Some clones in this sample may be carry-over from other donors' samples.

There are many counts of this clonotype. This chain joins TRBV7-8 and TRBJ2-1; the D call may be TRBD1 or TRBD2 (7 bases each). The germline V and J ends were trimmed by 5 bases and 10 bases, with 18 bases remaining between them. The germline gives CDR1 SGHVS, CDR2 FQNEAQ. The CDR3 covers 14 residues. The CDR3 nucleotides read TGTGCCAGCAGCCCTTATGGGGAGGGGGCGGAGCAGTTCTTC. This translates into CASSPYGEGAEQFF.

The chain recombines TRBV6-2 or TRBV6-3 with TRBJ2-3; D tentatively reads TRBD1 or TRBD2 (7 bases each). The CDR3 sequence is 12 residues long. CDR1 MNHEY and CDR2 SVGEGT come from the germline V gene. Trimming removed 5 bases from V and 9 bases from J, with 12 bases in between. The CDR3 DNA is TGTGCCAGCAGTCAGGGGGGGGGCACGCAGTATTTT. Amino acid sequence: CASSQGGGTQYF.

V usage is TRBV5-6 and J usage is TRBJ2-1; the match to TRBD2 covers 8 bases. The CDR3 is 16 residues long. Germline CDR1 is SGHDT and CDR2 is YYEEEE. V lost 4 bases, J lost 2 bases, and 8 bases stayed unmatched. The CDR3 coding sequence is TGTGCCAGCAGCAGCCCTAGCGGGCTGGCCTACAATGAGCAGTTCTTC. Its protein product is CASSSPSGLAYNEQFF.

This clonotype came up a few times. The gene calls are TRBV18 and TRBJ2-5; 11 bases align to TRBD2. V lost 2 bases and J lost 4; bases outside the gene matches: 9. The CDR3 extends over 17 amino acids. Germline V gives CDR1 KGHSH, CDR2 LQKENI. This chain's CDR3 is CASSPSSGGASGETQYF. DNA for the CDR3: TGTGCCAGCTCACCAAGTAGCGGGGGGGCCAGTGGAGAGACCCAGTACTTC.

This clonotype has more than one count but fewer than ten. The J gene is TRBJ1-2, the V gene TRBV12-3 or TRBV12-4, with 7 bases fitting TRBD1. The ends lost 7 bases at V and 1 base at J; junction bases unmatched: 6. CDR3 size: 14 residues. CDR3 nucleotide sequence: TGTGCCAGCACCACGACAGGGATTAACTATGGCTACACCTTC. Translating it yields CASTTTGINYGYTF.

The V call is TRBV20-1, the J call TRBJ2-7; D might be TRBD2 (6 bases). CDR3 length: 13 residues. V lost 6 bases, J lost 5 bases, and 17 bases lay in between. The germline V gene encodes CDR1 DFQATT and CDR2 SNEGSKA (reference sequence). The CDR3, as DNA: TGCAGTGCCCCGGCTTGGACTACGAACGAGCAGTACTTC. Its protein product is CSAPAWTTNEQYF.

This clonotype was seen a few times. The J gene is TRBJ2-2, the V gene TRBV4-1; D ambiguous. The germline V gene encodes CDR1 MGHRA and CDR2 YSYEKL. CDR3 length equals 15 residues. Trimming cost V 0 bases and J 5 bases, with 10 bases left between them. In nucleotides, the CDR3 is TGCGCCAGCAGCCAAGAACCCCTGGGGACCGGGGAGCTGTTTTTT. This translates into CASSQEPLGTGELFF.

This clonotype was picked up many times. V gene TRBV12-5 combines with J gene TRBJ2-5, with D perhaps TRBD1 (7 bases). This CDR3 spans 13 amino acids. Germline V gene lookup returns CDR1 LGHNT and CDR2 FRNRAP. The V gene lost 5 bases and the J gene lost 1 base, with 8 bases spanning the gap. CDR3: CASGQGGQETQYF. CDR3 sequence (DNA): TGTGCTAGTGGTCAGGGGGGCCAAGAGACCCAGTACTTC.

This clonotype appeared many times. This rearrangement joins TRBV2 to TRBJ1-1; D ambiguous. Germline CDR1 and CDR2: SNHLY and FYNNEI. This CDR3 spans 14 amino acids. Trimming stripped 7 bases from V and 4 bases from J, with 16 bases between. CDR3 residues: CASTAEELSTEAFF. CDR3 coding DNA: TGTGCCAGCACTGCCGAAGAGTTGAGCACTGAAGCTTTCTTT. Full variable domain (remainder filled in from reference TRBV2 and TRBJ1-1): EPEVTQTPSHQVTQMGQEVILRCVPISNHLYFYWYRQILGQKVEFLVSFYNNEISEKSEIFDDQFSVERPDGSNFTLKIRSTKLEDSAMYFCASTAEELSTEAFFGQGTRLTVV.

The chain carries TRBV6-2 or TRBV6-3 and TRBJ1-5; 7 bases are a match to TRBD1. The germline gives CDR1 MNHEY, CDR2 SVGEGT. The trim removed 11 bases at V and 3 bases at J, leaving 7 bases unmatched. The length of the CDR3 is 13 residues. Written as DNA, the CDR3 is TGTGCCGCAAACACAGGGGCCAATCAGCCCCAGCATTTT. This gives the protein CAANTGANQPQHF.

This clonotype appeared many times. The gene calls are TRBV6-2 or TRBV6-3 and TRBJ2-7; maybe TRBD1 (5 bases). V lost 5 bases, J lost 1 base, and 12 bases lay in between. CDR1 is MNHEY, CDR2 SVGEGT, per germline. The CDR3 has 14 residues. DNA for the CDR3: TGTGCCAGCAGTCCCTCCCAGGGATCCTACGAGCAGTACTTC. Residues: CASSPSQGSYEQYF.

This clonotype was seen ten or more times. The chain links TRBV7-8 to TRBJ1-1; perhaps TRBD1 as D (6 bases). CDR1 and CDR2 from the germline V gene are SGHVS and FQNEAQ. The CDR3 contains 14 residues. The germline V and J ends were trimmed by 6 bases and 0 bases, with 11 bases remaining between them. The CDR3, as DNA: TGTGCCAGCAGTCGCACAGGGATGAACACTGAAGCTTTCTTT. This translates into CASSRTGMNTEAFF.